This T cell receptor (beta chain) was captured in a study of CD8 T cells in Susac syndrome. The germline V gene has CDR1 SEHNR and CDR2 FQNEAQ (reference sequence). The V end lost 9 bases, the J end lost 0 bases, and 15 bases lay between the germline ends. This CDR3 comprises 16 residues. The authors reverse transcribed roughly 0.45 to 1 ug RNA with random hexamers. It was immunoSEQ multiplex PCR that amplified TCR beta CDR3 across 54 Vbeta and 13 Jbeta. MiXCR, applied by TCRdb to the immunoSEQ multiplex PCR reads, yields one record per CDR3 protein. The sample records 150,000 to 200,000 distinct CDR3 sequences, 90% to 95% being singletons. TCR beta sequencing was performed on blood CD8+ and CD4+ T cells. TEMRA cells were FACS-enriched, unlike CD8+ and CD4+ T cells, which were negatively isolated.

This TCR derives from a human donor with Susac syndrome. Sequenced material: CD4+ T cells from PBMCs. The V and J genes are TRBV7-9 and TRBJ2-6; D is possibly TRBD1 or TRBD2 (6 bases each). The CDR3 DNA reads TGTGCCAGTATTCAGGGGCGGGACTCTGGGGCCAACGTCCTGACTTTC. Residues: CASIQGRDSGANVLTF. Looking up the rest from reference TRBV7-9 and TRBJ2-6 gives the full variable domain: DTGVSQNPRHKITKRGQNVTFRCDPISEHNRLYWYRQTLGQGPEFLTYFQNEAQLEKSRLLSDRFSAERPKGSFSTLEIQRTEQGDSAMYLCASIQGRDSGANVLTFGAGSRLTVL.